Each of the 19 T cell receptor beta chains below was sequenced from the same sample in a study of blood T cell repertoires in COVID-19. Method: immunoSEQ multiplex PCR; TCRdb's copy keeps in-frame clones and lacks some. The sample includes around 190,000 clones, approximately 85% of them seen just once. The sample consisted of peripheral blood. The receptor source for this set is a woman aged 80 or over with acute or convalescent COVID-19.

This clone was observed once. The gene calls are TRBV5-6 and TRBJ1-1, with D perhaps matching TRBD1 (6 bases). CDR1 is SGHDT, CDR2 YYEEEE, per germline. V gave up 2 bases and J gave up 0 bases, with 14 bases separating them. The CDR3 extends over 16 amino acids. As DNA, the CDR3 is TGTGCCAGCAGCTTTGAACAGGGAGTCATGAACACTGAAGCTTTCTTT. Amino acids: CASSFEQGVMNTEAFF.

V usage is TRBV19 and J usage is TRBJ1-4, with TRBD1 matching 9 bases. The CDR3 is 13 residues long. Germline V gene sequence: CDR1 LNHDA, CDR2 SQIVND (reference sequence). V was clipped by 8 bases and J by 10 bases; unmatched bases: 8. DNA for the CDR3: TGTGCCAGTCAGGGGACAGGGTTTGGAAAACTGTTTTTT. It specifies CASQGTGFGKLFF.

This chain connects TRBV10-3 to TRBJ2-7, with 11 bases identical to TRBD1. After removal of 0 bases from V and 5 bases from J, the junction contained 6 bases not matched to a gene. This CDR3 comprises 16 residues. The germline V gene encodes CDR1 ENHRY and CDR2 SYGVKD. The CDR3 DNA is TGTGCCATCAGTGAGTCATTGGGACAGGGGGTAAACGAGCAGTACTTC. This codes for CAISESLGQGVNEQYF.

The genes are TRBV10-3 and TRBJ2-2; D is perhaps TRBD2 (6 bases). V was cut by 8 bases and J by 4 bases, with 17 bases left in between. Looked up from germline, CDR1 is ENHRY and CDR2 is SYGVKD. This CDR3 is built from 15 residues. The CDR3 reads CAIHPGDSLTGELFF. CDR3 DNA sequence: TGTGCCATCCACCCTGGGGACTCCCTCACCGGGGAGCTGTTTTTT.

The rearrangement joins TRBV29-1 to TRBJ2-2; D not resolved. This CDR3 has 14 residues. Germline loops: CDR1 SQVTM, CDR2 ANQGSEA. Trimming took 2 bases from V and 5 from J, leaving 12 bases between them. The CDR3 reads CSVEYSPGTGELFF. Written as DNA, the CDR3 is TGCAGCGTTGAATACAGCCCTGGAACCGGGGAGCTGTTTTTT.

The rearrangement uses TRBV28 and TRBJ1-5, with D possibly matching TRBD1 (6 bases). This CDR3 is built from 14 residues. Germline V gene data show CDR1 as MDHEN and CDR2 as SYDVKM. V was cut by 6 bases and J by 2 bases, with 11 bases left in between. CDR3 DNA: TGTGCCAGCAGAGGGGCAGGGGGCAATCAGCCCCAGCATTTT. This sequence encodes CASRGAGGNQPQHF.

The V gene is TRBV7-2, the J gene TRBJ2-5; 8 nucleotides agree with TRBD2. The CDR3 contains 18 residues. V was pared by 2 bases and J by 7 bases, with 18 bases of the junction left unmatched. Per the germline V gene, CDR1 is SGHTA and CDR2 is FQGNSA. CDR3 nucleotides: TGTGCCAGCAGCTTAAGATCGACTAGCGAGAGCAGGACTGGGACCCAGTACTTC. Translated, it gives CASSLRSTSESRTGTQYF.

This clone was seen a handful of times. The chain carries TRBV6-2 or TRBV6-3 and TRBJ2-7; D perhaps matches TRBD2 (5 bases). The germline V gene has CDR1 MNHEY and CDR2 SVGEGT. V dropped 3 bases and J dropped 3 bases, with 15 bases sitting between them. The CDR3 loop spans 15 amino acids. The DNA of the CDR3 is TGTGCCAGCAGTTATGTAAGGGAGCAGAACTACGAGCAGTACTTC. Amino acids: CASSYVREQNYEQYF.

Notes on this clone: The same CDR3 can be traced to other DNA sequences in this sample. This sequence joins TRBV5-1 and TRBJ1-2; D is unresolved. The CDR3 extends over 13 amino acids. Germline CDR1 SGHRS, CDR2 YFSETQ. Trimming took 0 bases from V and 4 from J, leaving 7 bases between them. CDR3 sequence reads: CASSLDRGYGYTF. The CDR3 DNA reads TGCGCCAGCAGCTTGGACCGAGGCTATGGCTACACCTTC.

As regards this clone: The junction does not match germline at one end; this may be a read error. The rearrangement links TRBV5-1 to TRBJ2-3, with 11 bases aligning to TRBD2. This CDR3 contains 16 residues. Germline CDR1 reads SGHRS; CDR2 reads YFSETQ. CDR3 amino acids: CASSLGLAGGKDTQYF. DNA for the CDR3: TGCGCAAGCAGCTTGGGGCTAGCGGGAGGAAAAGATACGCAGTATTTT. Drawing the rest from reference TRBV5-1 and TRBJ2-3, the complete variable domain is KAGVTQTPRYLIKTRGQQVTLSCSPISGHRSVSWYQQTPGQGLQFLFEYFSETQRNKGNFPGRFSGRQFSNSRSEMNVSTLELGDSALYLCASSLGLAGGKDTQYFGPGTRLTVL.

The chain uses TRBV28 and TRBJ1-5; tentative D call: TRBD1 (5 bases). The V end was cut by 2 bases, the J end by 6 bases, with 8 bases between. CDR1 and CDR2 (germline): MDHEN, SYDVKM. The CDR3 extends over 13 amino acids. Written as DNA, the CDR3 is TGTGCCAGCAGTTTAGACGGGGGTCAGCCCCAGCATTTT. It codes for CASSLDGGQPQHF.

This chain links TRBV4-3 with TRBJ1-1, with a weak D call TRBD1 (5 bases). The CDR3 extends over 14 amino acids. V gave up 1 base and J gave up 4 bases, with 10 bases separating them. Germline lookup yields CDR1 LGHNA and CDR2 YSLEER. CDR3 bases: TGCGCCAGCAGCCAAGCAGGGTACGGCACTGAAGCTTTCTTT. It encodes CASSQAGYGTEAFF.

The chain carries TRBV6-1 and TRBJ2-7, with TRBD1 matching 9 bases. The length of the CDR3 is 14 residues. V shed 10 bases, J shed 2 bases, and the junction held 9 bases outside the gene matches. CDR1 is MNHNS and CDR2 is SASEGT in the germline V gene. CDR3 in amino acids: CATREGTGTYEQYF. The CDR3 DNA reads as TGTGCCACCAGGGAAGGGACAGGGACCTACGAGCAGTACTTC.

This chain uses TRBV7-2 with TRBJ2-1, with TRBD2 matching 7 bases. The V gene end was trimmed by 5 bases and the J gene end by 3 bases; junction bases not matched to a gene: 4. This CDR3 region has 14 residues. The germline CDR1 and CDR2 sequences are SGHTA and FQGNSA. The CDR3 DNA reads TGTGCCAGCAGCCCCGGACTAGACTACAATGAGCAGTTCTTC. Amino acids: CASSPGLDYNEQFF.

This clone was seen a few times. This CDR3 is CASSWDKNTEAFF. CDR3 nucleotide sequence: TGTGCCAGCAGCTGGGACAAGAACACTGAAGCTTTCTTT. V usage is TRBV5-4 and J usage is TRBJ1-1, with D perhaps TRBD1 (6 bases). Between the trimmed V and J ends, which lost 3 bases and 1 base, there was a span of 7 bases. Germline V gives CDR1 SGHNT, CDR2 YYREEE (reference sequence). This CDR3 is 13 amino acids long.

This clone is a singleton in its sample. V and J are TRBV7-9 and TRBJ1-4; TRBD1 agrees at 7 bases. The CDR3 extends over 14 amino acids. J gave up 0 bases and V 11 bases, and 6 bases lay outside the gene matches. Germline V gene data show CDR1 as SEHNR and CDR2 as FQNEAQ (reference sequence). In nucleotides, the CDR3 is TGTGCCTTTACTACAGGGGCAACTAATGAAAAACTGTTTTTT. It specifies CAFTTGATNEKLFF.

The V and J genes are TRBV19 and TRBJ2-1, with unresolved D. The CDR3 contains 14 residues. V was trimmed by 5 bases and J by 6 bases, leaving 14 bases between them. CDR1 LNHDA and CDR2 SQIVND come from the germline V gene (reference sequence). CDR3 coding DNA: TGTGCCAGTAGTTCCTTGTGGTCGCGCAATGAGCAGTTCTTC. Protein: CASSSLWSRNEQFF. Variable domain in full (rest from reference TRBV19 and TRBJ2-1): DGGITQSPKYLFRKEGQNVTLSCEQNLNHDAMYWYRQDPGQGLRLIYYSQIVNDFQKGDIAEGYSVSREKKESFPLTVTSAQKNPTAFYLCASSSLWSRNEQFFGPGTRLTVL.

The genes are TRBV2 and TRBJ2-1, with D maybe TRBD2 (6 bases). CDR1 SNHLY and CDR2 FYNNEI come from the germline V gene. Between the trimmed V and J ends, which lost 11 bases and 3 bases, there was a span of 8 bases. The CDR3 contains 11 residues. The CDR3 here is CAGGLYNEQFF. CDR3 bases: TGTGCCGGGGGACTCTACAATGAGCAGTTCTTC.

The V gene is TRBV27, the J gene TRBJ1-1, with TRBD1 matching 7 bases. In germline, CDR1 is MNHEY, CDR2 SMNVEV (reference sequence). V lost 4 bases, J lost 4 bases, and 9 bases stayed unmatched. The length of the CDR3 is 15 residues. Here the CDR3 DNA reads TGTGCCAGCAGTTCGCCGGGACAGTTGGGCACTGAAGCTTTCTTT. This gives the protein CASSSPGQLGTEAFF.